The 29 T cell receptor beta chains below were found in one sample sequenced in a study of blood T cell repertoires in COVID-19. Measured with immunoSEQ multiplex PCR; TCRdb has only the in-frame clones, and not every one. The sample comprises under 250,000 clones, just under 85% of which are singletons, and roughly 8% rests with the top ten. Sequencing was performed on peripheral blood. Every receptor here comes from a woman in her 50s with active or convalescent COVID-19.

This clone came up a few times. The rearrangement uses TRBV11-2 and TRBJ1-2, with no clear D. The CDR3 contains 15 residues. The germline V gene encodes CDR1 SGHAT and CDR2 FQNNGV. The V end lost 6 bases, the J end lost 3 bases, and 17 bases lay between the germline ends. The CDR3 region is CASRRSMGLHYGYTF. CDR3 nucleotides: TGTGCCAGCAGACGGTCGATGGGCCTACACTATGGCTACACCTTC. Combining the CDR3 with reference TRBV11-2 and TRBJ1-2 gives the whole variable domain EAGVAQSPRYKIIEKRQSVAFWCNPISGHATLYWYQQILGQGPKLLIQFQNNGVVDDSQLPKDRFSAERLKGVDSTLKIQPAKLEDSAVYLCASRRSMGLHYGYTFGSGTRLTVV.

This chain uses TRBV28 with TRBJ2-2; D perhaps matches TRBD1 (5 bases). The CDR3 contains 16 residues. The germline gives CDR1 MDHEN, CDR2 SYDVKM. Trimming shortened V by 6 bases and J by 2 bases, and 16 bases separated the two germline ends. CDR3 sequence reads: CASRSPRDGNTGELFF. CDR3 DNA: TGTGCCAGCAGAAGTCCCAGGGATGGTAACACCGGGGAGCTGTTTTTT.

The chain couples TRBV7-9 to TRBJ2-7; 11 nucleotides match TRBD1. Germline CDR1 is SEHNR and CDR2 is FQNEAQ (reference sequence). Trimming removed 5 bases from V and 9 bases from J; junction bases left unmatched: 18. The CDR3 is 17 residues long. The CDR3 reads CASSHNQRTGGVKRQYF. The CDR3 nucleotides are TGTGCCAGCAGCCACAACCAGAGGACAGGGGGCGTTAAGCGGCAGTACTTC. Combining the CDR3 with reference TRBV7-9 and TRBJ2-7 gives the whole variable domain DTGVSQNPRHKITKRGQNVTFRCDPISEHNRLYWYRQTLGQGPEFLTYFQNEAQLEKSRLLSDRFSAERPKGSFSTLEIQRTEQGDSAMYLCASSHNQRTGGVKRQYFGPGTRLTVT.

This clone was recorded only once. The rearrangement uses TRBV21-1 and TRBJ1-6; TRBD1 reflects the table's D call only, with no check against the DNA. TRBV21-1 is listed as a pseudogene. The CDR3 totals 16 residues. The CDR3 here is CASSKEGARKNSPLHF. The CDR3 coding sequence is TGTGCCAGCAGCAAAGAGGGGGCACGGAAGAATTCACCCCTCCACTTT.

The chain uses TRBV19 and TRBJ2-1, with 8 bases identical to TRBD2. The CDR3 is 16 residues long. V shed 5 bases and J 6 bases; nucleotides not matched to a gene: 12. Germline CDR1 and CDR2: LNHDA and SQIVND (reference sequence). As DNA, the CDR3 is TGTGCCAGTAGTGCCGGGAGGGGCTCCTCTGTCAATGAGCAGTTCTTC. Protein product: CASSAGRGSSVNEQFF.

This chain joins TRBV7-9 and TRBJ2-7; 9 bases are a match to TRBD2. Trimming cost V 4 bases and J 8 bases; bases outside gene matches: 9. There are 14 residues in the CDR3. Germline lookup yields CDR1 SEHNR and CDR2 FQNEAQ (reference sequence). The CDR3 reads CASSSSGTSLQQYF. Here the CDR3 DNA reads TGTGCCAGCAGCTCTAGCGGGACCTCCCTCCAGCAGTACTTC.

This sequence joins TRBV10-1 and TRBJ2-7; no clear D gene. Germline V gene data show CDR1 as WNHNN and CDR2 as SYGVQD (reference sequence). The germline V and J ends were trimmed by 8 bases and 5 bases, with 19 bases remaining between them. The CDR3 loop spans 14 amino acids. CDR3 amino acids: CASSLGIPVHEQYF. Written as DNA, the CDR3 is TGCGCCAGCTCCCTGGGCATCCCAGTCCACGAGCAGTACTTC.

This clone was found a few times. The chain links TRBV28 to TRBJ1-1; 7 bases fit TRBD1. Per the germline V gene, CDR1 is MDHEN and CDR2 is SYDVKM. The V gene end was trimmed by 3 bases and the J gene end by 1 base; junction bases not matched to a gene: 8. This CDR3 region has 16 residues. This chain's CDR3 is CASSFDREVQNTEAFF. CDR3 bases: TGTGCCAGCAGTTTTGACAGGGAGGTCCAGAACACTGAAGCTTTCTTT.

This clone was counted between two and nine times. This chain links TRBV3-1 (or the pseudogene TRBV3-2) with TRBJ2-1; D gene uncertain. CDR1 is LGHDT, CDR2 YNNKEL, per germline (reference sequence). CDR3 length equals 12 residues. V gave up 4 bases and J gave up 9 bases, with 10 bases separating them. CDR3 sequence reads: CASSPVGSEQFF. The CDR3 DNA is TGTGCCAGCAGCCCGGTGGGCAGTGAGCAGTTCTTC.

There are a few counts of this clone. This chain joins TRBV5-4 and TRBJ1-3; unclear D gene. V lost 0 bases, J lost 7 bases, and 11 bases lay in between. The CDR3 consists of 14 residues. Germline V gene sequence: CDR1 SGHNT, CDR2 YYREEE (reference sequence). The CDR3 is CASSLDSGINTIYF. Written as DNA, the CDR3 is TGTGCCAGCAGCTTGGATTCCGGGATCAACACCATATATTTT. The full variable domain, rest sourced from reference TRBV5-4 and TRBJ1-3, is ETGVTQSPTHLIKTRGQQVTLRCSSQSGHNTVSWYQQALGQGPQFIFQYYREEENGRGNFPPRFSGLQFPNYSSELNVNALELDDSALYLCASSLDSGINTIYFGEGSWLTVV.

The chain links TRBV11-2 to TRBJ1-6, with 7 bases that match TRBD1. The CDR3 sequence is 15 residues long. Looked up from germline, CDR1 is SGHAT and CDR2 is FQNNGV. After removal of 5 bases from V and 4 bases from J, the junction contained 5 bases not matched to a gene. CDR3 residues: CASSPGTAYNSPLHF. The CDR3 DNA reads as TGTGCCAGCAGCCCGGGGACAGCTTATAATTCACCCCTCCACTTT.

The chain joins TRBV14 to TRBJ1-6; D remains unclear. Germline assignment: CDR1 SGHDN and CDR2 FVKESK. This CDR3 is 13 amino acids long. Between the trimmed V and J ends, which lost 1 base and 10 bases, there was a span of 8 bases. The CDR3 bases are TGTGCCAGCAGCCAAGTATCAGGCTCACCCCTCCACTTT. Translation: CASSQVSGSPLHF.

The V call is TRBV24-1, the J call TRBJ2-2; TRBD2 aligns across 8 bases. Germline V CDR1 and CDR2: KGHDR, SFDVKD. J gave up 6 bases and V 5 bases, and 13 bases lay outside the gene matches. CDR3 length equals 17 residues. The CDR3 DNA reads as TGTGCCACCAGTGGCACTAGCGGCGTGGGCCCCCCCGGGGAGCTGTTTTTT. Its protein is CATSGTSGVGPPGELFF.

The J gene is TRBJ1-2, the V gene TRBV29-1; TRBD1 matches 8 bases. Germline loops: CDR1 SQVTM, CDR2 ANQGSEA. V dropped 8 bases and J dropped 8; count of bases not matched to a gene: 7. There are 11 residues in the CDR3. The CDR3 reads CSTDRDGGYTF. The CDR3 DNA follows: TGCAGCACGGACAGGGATGGAGGCTACACCTTC.

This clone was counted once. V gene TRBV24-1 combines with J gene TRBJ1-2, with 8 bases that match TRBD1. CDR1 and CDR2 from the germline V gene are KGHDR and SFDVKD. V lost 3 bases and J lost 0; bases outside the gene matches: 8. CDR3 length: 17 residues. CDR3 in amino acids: CATSDSPGQVANYGYTF. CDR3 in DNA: TGTGCCACCAGTGATAGCCCGGGACAGGTTGCTAACTATGGCTACACCTTC.

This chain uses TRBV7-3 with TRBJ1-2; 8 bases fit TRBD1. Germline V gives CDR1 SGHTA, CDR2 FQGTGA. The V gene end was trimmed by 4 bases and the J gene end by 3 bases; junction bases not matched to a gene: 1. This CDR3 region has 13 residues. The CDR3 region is CASSSDRDYGYTF. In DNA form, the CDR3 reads TGTGCCAGCAGCTCGGACAGGGACTATGGCTACACCTTC.

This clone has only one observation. CDR3 amino acids: CASSLGGTDTDTQYF. Here the CDR3 DNA reads TGTGCCAGCAGCTTAGGTGGGACAGACACAGATACGCAGTATTTT. The chain links TRBV11-2 to TRBJ2-3; 7 nucleotides match TRBD1. The V segment lost 1 base and the J segment 2 bases; nucleotides outside the gene matches: 3. Germline V gene lookup returns CDR1 SGHAT and CDR2 FQNNGV. The CDR3 runs 15 residues.

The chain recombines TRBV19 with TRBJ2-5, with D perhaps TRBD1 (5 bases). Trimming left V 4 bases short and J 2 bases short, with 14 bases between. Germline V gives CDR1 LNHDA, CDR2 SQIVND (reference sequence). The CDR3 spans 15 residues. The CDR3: CASSTLLTVQETQYF. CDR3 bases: TGTGCCAGTAGTACGCTTTTGACAGTACAAGAGACCCAGTACTTC.

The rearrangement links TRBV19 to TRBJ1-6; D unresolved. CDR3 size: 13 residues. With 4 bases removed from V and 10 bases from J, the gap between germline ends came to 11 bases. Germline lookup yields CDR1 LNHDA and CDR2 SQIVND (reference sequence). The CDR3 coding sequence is TGTGCCAGTAGTAACGCCGTGGGCTCACCCCTCCACTTT. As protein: CASSNAVGSPLHF. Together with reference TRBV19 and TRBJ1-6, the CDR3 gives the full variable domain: DGGITQSPKYLFRKEGQNVTLSCEQNLNHDAMYWYRQDPGQGLRLIYYSQIVNDFQKGDIAEGYSVSREKKESFPLTVTSAQKNPTAFYLCASSNAVGSPLHFGNGTRLTVT.

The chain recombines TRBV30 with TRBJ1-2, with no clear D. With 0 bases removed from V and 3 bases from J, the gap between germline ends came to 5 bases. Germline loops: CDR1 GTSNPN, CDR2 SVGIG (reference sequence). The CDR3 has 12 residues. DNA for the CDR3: TGTGCCTGGAGTGTACGGGACTATGGCTACACCTTC. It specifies CAWSVRDYGYTF.

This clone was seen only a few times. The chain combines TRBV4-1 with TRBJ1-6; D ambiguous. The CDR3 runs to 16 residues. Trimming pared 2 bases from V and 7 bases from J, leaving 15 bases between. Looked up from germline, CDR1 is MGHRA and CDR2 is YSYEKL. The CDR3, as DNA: TGCGCCAGCAGCCAATACGCCGGAGCAAACAATTCACCCCTCCACTTT. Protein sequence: CASSQYAGANNSPLHF.

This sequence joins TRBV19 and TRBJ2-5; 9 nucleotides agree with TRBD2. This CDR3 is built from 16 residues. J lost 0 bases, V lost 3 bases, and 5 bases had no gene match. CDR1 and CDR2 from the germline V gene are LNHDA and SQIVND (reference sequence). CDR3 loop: CASSILAGTNQETQYF. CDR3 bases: TGTGCCAGTAGTATTCTAGCGGGGACGAACCAAGAGACCCAGTACTTC. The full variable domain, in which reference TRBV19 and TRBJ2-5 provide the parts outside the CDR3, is DGGITQSPKYLFRKEGQNVTLSCEQNLNHDAMYWYRQDPGQGLRLIYYSQIVNDFQKGDIAEGYSVSREKKESFPLTVTSAQKNPTAFYLCASSILAGTNQETQYFGPGTRLLVL.

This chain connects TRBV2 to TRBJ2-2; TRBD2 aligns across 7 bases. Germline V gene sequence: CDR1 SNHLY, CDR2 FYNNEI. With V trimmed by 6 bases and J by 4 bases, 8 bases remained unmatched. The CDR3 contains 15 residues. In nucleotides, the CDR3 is TGTGCCAGCAGGAATGGGGGGGTAGGCACCGGGGAGCTGTTTTTT. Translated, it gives CASRNGGVGTGELFF.

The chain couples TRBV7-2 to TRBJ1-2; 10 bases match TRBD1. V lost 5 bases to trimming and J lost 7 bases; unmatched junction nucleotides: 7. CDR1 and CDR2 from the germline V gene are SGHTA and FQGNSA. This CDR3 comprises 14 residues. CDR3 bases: TGTGCCAGCAGCCGCGGGACAGGGGCGGGTGGCTACACCTTC. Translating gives CASSRGTGAGGYTF.

CDR3 in amino acids: CASTLDRVGEQYF. The DNA of the CDR3 is TGTGCCAGCACCCTGGACAGGGTAGGCGAGCAGTACTTC. The gene calls are TRBV2 and TRBJ2-7; 8 nucleotides line up with TRBD1. The CDR3 spans 13 residues. V lost 7 bases and J lost 6; bases outside the gene matches: 8. The germline CDR1 and CDR2 sequences are SNHLY and FYNNEI.

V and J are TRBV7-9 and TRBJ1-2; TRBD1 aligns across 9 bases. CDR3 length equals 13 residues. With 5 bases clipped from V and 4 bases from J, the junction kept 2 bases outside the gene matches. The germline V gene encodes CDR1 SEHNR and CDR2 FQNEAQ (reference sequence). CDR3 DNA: TGTGCCAGCAGCGCGGGACAGGGCTATGGCTACACCTTC. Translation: CASSAGQGYGYTF. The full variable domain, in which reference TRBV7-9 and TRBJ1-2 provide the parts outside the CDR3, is DTGVSQNPRHKITKRGQNVTFRCDPISEHNRLYWYRQTLGQGPEFLTYFQNEAQLEKSRLLSDRFSAERPKGSFSTLEIQRTEQGDSAMYLCASSAGQGYGYTFGSGTRLTVV.

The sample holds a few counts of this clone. The CDR3 DNA is TGCGCCAGCAGCTTGAGAGGACTAGCGGGAGGGAGTTACAATGAGCAGTTCTTC. Its protein product is CASSLRGLAGGSYNEQFF. V gene TRBV5-1 combines with J gene TRBJ2-1; 15 bases line up with TRBD2. From germline, CDR1 is SGHRS and CDR2 YFSETQ. This CDR3 has 18 amino acids. V dropped 1 base and J dropped 4; count of bases not matched to a gene: 6.

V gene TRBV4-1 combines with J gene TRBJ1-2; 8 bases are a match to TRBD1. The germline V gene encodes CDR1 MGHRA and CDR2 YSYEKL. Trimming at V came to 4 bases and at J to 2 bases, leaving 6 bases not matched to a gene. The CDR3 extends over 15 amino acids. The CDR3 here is CASSPPGQANYGYTF. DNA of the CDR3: TGCGCCAGCAGCCCACCGGGACAGGCGAACTATGGCTACACCTTC.

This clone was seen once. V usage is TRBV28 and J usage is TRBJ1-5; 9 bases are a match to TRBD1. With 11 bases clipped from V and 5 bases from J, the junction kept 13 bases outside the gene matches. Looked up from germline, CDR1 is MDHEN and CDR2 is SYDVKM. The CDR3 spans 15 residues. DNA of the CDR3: TGTGCCGCCGTTTCGGGGGGACAGGGACATCAGCCCCAGCATTTT. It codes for CAAVSGGQGHQPQHF.